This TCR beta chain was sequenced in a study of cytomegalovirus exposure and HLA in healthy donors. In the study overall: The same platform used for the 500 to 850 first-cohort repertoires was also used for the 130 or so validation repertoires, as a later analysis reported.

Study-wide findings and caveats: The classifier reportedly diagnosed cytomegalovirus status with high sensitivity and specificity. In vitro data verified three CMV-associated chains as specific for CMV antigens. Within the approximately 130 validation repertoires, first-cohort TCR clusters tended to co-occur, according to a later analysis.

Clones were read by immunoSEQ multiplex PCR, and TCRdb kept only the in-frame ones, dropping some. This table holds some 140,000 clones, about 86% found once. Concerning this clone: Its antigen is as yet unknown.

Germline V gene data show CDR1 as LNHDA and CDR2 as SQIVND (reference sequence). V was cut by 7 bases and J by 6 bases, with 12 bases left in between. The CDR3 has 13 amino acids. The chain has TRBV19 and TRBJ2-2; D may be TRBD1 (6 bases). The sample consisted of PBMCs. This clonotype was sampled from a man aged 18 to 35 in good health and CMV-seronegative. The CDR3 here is CASTRGRAGELFF. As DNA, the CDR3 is TGTGCCAGTACCAGGGGTAGGGCCGGGGAGCTGTTTTTT. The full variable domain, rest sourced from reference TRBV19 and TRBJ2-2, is DGGITQSPKYLFRKEGQNVTLSCEQNLNHDAMYWYRQDPGQGLRLIYYSQIVNDFQKGDIAEGYSVSREKKESFPLTVTSAQKNPTAFYLCASTRGRAGELFFGEGSRLTVL.